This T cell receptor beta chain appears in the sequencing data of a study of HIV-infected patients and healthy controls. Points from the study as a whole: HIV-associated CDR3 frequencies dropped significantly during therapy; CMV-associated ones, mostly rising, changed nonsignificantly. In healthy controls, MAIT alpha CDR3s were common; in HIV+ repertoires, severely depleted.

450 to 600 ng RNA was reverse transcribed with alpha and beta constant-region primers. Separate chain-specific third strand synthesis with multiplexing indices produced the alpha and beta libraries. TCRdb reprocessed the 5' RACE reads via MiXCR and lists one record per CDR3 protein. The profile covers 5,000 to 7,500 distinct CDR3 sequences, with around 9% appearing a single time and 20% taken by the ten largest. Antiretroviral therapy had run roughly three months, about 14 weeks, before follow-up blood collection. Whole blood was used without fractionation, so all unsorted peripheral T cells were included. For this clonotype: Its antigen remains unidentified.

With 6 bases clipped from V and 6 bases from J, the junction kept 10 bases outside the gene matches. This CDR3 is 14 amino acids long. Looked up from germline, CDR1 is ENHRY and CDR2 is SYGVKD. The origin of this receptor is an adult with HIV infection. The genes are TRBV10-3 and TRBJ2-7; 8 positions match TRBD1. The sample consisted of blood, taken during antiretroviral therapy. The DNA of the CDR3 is TGTGCCATCAGCGATACGACAGGGGCCGGCGAGCAGTACTTC. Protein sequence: CAISDTTGAGEQYF.